In this sample, the clone carrying this T cell receptor (beta chain) turned up once. Trimming at V came to 2 bases and at J to 4 bases, leaving 7 bases not matched to a gene. The CDR3 has 15 amino acids. Germline assignment: CDR1 SGHRS and CDR2 YFSETQ. Only in-frame clones appear in the TCRdb table, and some are missing; sequencing was by immunoSEQ multiplex PCR. The data hold approximately 85,000 clones, with roughly 85% observed a single time. Time point given: after dendritic cell vaccination, including at tumor progression/relapse. The data stem from a study of glioma-infiltrating T cells after dendritic cell vaccination. The wider study: Samples are from glioblastoma patients in Phase I and II dendritic cell vaccine trials.

The chain joins TRBV5-1 to TRBJ2-7; TRBD1 matches at 9 bases. This sequence was found in a human donor with glioblastoma. The specimen comprised blood, sampled after dendritic cell vaccination. Written as DNA, the CDR3 is TGCGCCAGCAGCTTACGGACAGGGGAGGGATACGAGCAGTACTTC. Its translation is CASSLRTGEGYEQYF.